This T cell receptor beta chain comes out of a study of T cells in Graves' hyperthyroidism and ophthalmopathy. RNA transcripts served as the template for amplifying TCR beta CDR3 regions. The study used the HTBI primer set for a first-round RT-PCR of the TCR CDR3. Each CDR3 protein gets one entry after TCRdb re-called the multiplex PCR reads with MiXCR. The sample has fewer than 650,000 distinct CDR3 sequences, 46% seen once. This clonotype showed up just a few times. The TCR comes from an adult woman with Graves' disease, either hyperthyroidism or ophthalmopathy (not recorded which). Sequencing was done on a sample of peripheral blood or thyroid tissue (not recorded which).

The CDR3 region is CSAGPKGYEQYF. The CDR3 region has the DNA TGCAGCGCCGGGCCGAAAGGCTACGAGCAGTACTTC. This rearrangement joins TRBV29-1 to TRBJ2-7; the D is unclear. From germline, CDR1 is SQVTM and CDR2 ANQGSEA. Trimming shortened V by 7 bases and J by 3 bases, and 13 bases separated the two germline ends. The CDR3 spans 12 residues.